These 4 T cell receptor beta chains originate from one sample sequenced in a study of blood T cell repertoires in COVID-19. The repertoire was sequenced with immunoSEQ multiplex PCR; TCRdb's copy has only in-frame clones and lacks some. The sample has roughly 260,000 clones, roughly 86% seen once. Sequences were obtained from peripheral blood. All receptors derive from a woman aged 25 to 39 with COVID-19, enrolled during active disease.

The V call is TRBV6-2 or TRBV6-3, the J call TRBJ2-5; TRBD2 matches at 7 bases. CDR1 is MNHEY, CDR2 SVGEGT, per germline. Trimming took 0 bases from V and 5 from J; bases not matched to a gene: 6. This CDR3 is 15 amino acids long. CDR3: CASSYSRGSGETQYF. The DNA for the CDR3 is TGTGCCAGCAGTTACTCGAGGGGTAGCGGGGAGACCCAGTACTTC.

A single count supports this clone. CDR3 amino acids: CTSSQRNSRDYSYEQYF. In DNA form, the CDR3 reads TGCACCAGCAGCCAAAGGAACTCCCGGGACTACTCCTACGAGCAGTACTTC. The rearrangement joins TRBV1 to TRBJ2-7; the table gives TRBD2 as D, unverified against the DNA. TRBV1 is recorded as a pseudogene. The CDR3 loop spans 17 amino acids.

The chain joins TRBV28 to TRBJ1-5, with a tentative D call TRBD1 (6 bases). Trimming cost V 4 bases and J 3 bases, with 22 bases left between them. The CDR3 sequence is 18 residues long. Germline loops: CDR1 MDHEN, CDR2 SYDVKM. CDR3 coding DNA: TGTGCCAGCAGTTCCGCGGGGGCCAGTGCAGGCTCCAATCAGCCCCAGCATTTT. Translation: CASSSAGASAGSNQPQHF.

J is TRBJ2-1 and V is TRBV6-6, with 8 nucleotides matching TRBD2. The J segment lost 7 bases and the V segment lost 2 bases, leaving 7 bases of the junction unmatched. This CDR3 is 15 amino acids long. Germline-derived CDR1 and CDR2 are MNHNY and SVGAGI (reference sequence). The CDR3 is CASSYLGRASNEQFF. The CDR3 nucleotides read TGTGCCAGCAGTTACCTCGGGAGGGCCTCGAATGAGCAGTTCTTC.